This TCR beta chain was recovered during a study of CXCR3-negative and CXCR3-positive naive CD8 T cells. Looking at the study overall: The libraries together contributed 120 million to 150 million TRB reads, each supplying about 1.5 +/- 0.3 million. Study-wide findings and caveats: Naive cells that were CXCR3-positive had more hydrophobic TRB CDR3s (compared with CXCR3-negative naive cells). Both naive subsets showed comparably high diversity, and memory CD8+ cells showed much lower diversity.

Of note for this clonotype: No antigen is known for it.

At about 310,000 cells each, triplicate sorts were carried out for each CD8+ T cell subset. Naive CD8+ T cells had a CD45RO-CCR7+CD27+CD95- phenotype. 5' RACE with UMI labels generated the TRB cDNA libraries. TCRdb reprocessed the 5' RACE reads and keeps a single row for each CDR3 protein, giving no DNA. The listing contains some 120,000 distinct CDR3 sequences. In germline, CDR1 is MNHNS, CDR2 SASEGT. This CDR3 has 18 residues. V usage is TRBV6-1 and J usage is TRBJ1-1. The sequenced material came from naive CXCR3+ CD8+ T cells from blood. Subset: CD45RO-CCR7+CD27+CD95- naive CD8+ T cells expressing CXCR3 (TNR3+). The TCR comes from a human donor in good health. Some clones in this sample may be carry-over from other donors' samples. The CDR3 reads CASSVLPIGGGMDTEAFF.